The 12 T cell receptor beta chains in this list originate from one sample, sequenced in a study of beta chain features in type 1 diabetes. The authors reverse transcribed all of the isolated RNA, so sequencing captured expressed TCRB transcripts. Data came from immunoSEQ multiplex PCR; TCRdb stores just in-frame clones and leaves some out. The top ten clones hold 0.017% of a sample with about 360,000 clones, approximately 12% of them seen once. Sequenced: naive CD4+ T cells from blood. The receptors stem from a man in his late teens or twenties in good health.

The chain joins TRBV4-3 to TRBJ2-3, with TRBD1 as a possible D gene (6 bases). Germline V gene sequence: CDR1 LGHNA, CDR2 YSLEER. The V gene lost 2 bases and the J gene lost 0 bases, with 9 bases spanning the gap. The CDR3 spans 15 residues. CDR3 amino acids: CASSQSRGSTDTQYF. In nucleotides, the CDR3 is TGCGCCAGCAGCCAAAGCAGGGGAAGCACAGATACGCAGTATTTT.

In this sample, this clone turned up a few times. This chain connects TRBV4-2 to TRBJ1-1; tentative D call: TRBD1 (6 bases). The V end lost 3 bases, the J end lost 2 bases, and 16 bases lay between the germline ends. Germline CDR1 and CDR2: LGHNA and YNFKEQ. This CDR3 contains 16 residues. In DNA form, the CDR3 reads TGTGCCAGCAGCCACTCCCCGGCTGGGGGCAACACTGAAGCTTTCTTT. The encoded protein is CASSHSPAGGNTEAFF.

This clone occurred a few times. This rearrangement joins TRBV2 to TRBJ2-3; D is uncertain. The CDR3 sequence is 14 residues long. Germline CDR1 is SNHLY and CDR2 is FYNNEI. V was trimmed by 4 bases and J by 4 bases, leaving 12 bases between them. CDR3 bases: TGTGCCAGCAGTGTTGGCGAAGAGGCAGATACGCAGTATTTT. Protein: CASSVGEEADTQYF.

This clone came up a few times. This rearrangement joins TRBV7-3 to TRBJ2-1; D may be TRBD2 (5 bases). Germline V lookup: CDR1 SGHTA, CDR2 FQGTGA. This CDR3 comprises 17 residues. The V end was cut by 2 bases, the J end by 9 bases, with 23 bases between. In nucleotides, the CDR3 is TGTGCCAGCAGCTTAGAGTTGTCTCAACGGGGTCATGGTGAGCAGTTCTTC. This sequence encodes CASSLELSQRGHGEQFF.

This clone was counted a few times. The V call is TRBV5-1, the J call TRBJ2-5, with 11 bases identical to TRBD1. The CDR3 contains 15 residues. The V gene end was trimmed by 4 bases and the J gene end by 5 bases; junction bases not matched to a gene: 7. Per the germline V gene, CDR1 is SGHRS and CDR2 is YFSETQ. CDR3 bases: TGCGCCAGCAGCCCCGGGACAGGGGGACGGGAGACCCAGTACTTC. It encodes CASSPGTGGRETQYF.

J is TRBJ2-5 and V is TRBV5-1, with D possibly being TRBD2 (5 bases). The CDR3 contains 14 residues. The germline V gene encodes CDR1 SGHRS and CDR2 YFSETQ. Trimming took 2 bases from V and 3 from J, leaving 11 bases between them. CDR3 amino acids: CASSFSGPKETQYF. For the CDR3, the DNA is TGCGCCAGCAGCTTCAGCGGCCCGAAAGAGACCCAGTACTTC.

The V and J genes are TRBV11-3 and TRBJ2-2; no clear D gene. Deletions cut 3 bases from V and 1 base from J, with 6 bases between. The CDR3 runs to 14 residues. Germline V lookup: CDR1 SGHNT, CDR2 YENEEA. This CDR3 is CASSFSLNTGELFF. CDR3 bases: TGTGCCAGCAGCTTTTCCTTGAACACCGGGGAGCTGTTTTTT.

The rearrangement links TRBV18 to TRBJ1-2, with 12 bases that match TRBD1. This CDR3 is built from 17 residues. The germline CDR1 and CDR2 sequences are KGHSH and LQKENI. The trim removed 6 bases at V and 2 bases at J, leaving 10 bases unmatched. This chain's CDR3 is CASSPFGTGGANYGYTF. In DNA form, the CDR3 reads TGTGCCAGCTCCCCGTTCGGGACAGGGGGCGCGAACTATGGCTACACCTTC.

This CDR3 reads CASSDTDGVSYGYTF. The CDR3 region has the DNA TGTGCCAGCAGCGACACGGACGGGGTCTCCTATGGCTACACCTTC. The J gene is TRBJ1-2, the V gene TRBV9; D unclear. The length of the CDR3 is 15 residues. Trimming shortened V by 3 bases and J by 4 bases, and 16 bases separated the two germline ends. Germline V gene sequence: CDR1 SGDLS, CDR2 YYNGEE.

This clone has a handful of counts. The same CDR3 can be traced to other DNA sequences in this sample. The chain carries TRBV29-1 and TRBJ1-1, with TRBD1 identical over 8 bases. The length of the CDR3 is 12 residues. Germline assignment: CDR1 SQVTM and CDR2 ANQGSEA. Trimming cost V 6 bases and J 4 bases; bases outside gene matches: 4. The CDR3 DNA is TGCAGCGTCGGACAGGGTGGCACTGAAGCTTTCTTT. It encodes CSVGQGGTEAFF.

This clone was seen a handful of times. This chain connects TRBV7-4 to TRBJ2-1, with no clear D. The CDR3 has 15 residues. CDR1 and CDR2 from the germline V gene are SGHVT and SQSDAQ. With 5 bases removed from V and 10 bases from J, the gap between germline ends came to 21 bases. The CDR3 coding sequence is TGTGCCAGCAGCCCCCGTACTATTCGGGTCCTCGAGCAGTTCTTC. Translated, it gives CASSPRTIRVLEQFF. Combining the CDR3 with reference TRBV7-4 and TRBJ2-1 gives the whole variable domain GAGVSQSPRYKVAKRGRDVALRCDSISGHVTLYWYRQTLGQGSEVLTYSQSDAQRDKSGRPSGRFSAERPERSVSTLKIQRTEQGDSAVYLCASSPRTIRVLEQFFGPGTRLTVL.

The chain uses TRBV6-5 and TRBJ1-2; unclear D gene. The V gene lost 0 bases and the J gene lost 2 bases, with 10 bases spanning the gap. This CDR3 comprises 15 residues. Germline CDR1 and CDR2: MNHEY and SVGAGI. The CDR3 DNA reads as TGTGCCAGCAGTTACTCGATGGCGGGAAACTATGGCTACACCTTC. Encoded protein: CASSYSMAGNYGYTF.